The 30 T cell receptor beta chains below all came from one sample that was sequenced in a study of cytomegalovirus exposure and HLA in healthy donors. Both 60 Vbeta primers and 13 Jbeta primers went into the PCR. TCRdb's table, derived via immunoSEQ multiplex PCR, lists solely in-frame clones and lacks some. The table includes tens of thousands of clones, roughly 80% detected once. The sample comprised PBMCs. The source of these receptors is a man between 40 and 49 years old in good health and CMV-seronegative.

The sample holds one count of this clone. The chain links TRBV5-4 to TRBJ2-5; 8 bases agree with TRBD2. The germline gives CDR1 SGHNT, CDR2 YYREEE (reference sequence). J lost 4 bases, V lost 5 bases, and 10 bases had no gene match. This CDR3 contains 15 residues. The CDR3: CASRPGTSGAETQYF. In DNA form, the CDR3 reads TGTGCCAGCAGACCCGGGACTAGTGGTGCAGAGACCCAGTACTTC. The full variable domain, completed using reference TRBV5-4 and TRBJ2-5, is ETGVTQSPTHLIKTRGQQVTLRCSSQSGHNTVSWYQQALGQGPQFIFQYYREEENGRGNFPPRFSGLQFPNYSSELNVNALELDDSALYLCASRPGTSGAETQYFGPGTRLLVL.

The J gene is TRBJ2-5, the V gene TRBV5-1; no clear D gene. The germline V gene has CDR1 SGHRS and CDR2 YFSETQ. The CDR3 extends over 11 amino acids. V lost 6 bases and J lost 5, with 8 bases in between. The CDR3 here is CASNEAETQYF. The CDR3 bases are TGCGCCAGCAATGAGGCGGAGACCCAGTACTTC.

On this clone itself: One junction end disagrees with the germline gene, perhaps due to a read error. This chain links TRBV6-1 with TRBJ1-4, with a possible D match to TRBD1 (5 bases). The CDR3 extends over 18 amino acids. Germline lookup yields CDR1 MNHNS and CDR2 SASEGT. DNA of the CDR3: TGTGCCACCAGTGAAGCCAGCCAGGGTTTCCCCCGTAATGAAAAACTGTTTTTT. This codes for CATSEASQGFPRNEKLFF.

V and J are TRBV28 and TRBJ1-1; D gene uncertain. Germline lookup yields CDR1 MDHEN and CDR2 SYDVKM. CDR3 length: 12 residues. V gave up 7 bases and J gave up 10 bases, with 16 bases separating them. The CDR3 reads CASTIGSLGAFF. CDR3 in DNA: TGTGCCAGCACCATCGGGAGCCTCGGAGCTTTCTTT.

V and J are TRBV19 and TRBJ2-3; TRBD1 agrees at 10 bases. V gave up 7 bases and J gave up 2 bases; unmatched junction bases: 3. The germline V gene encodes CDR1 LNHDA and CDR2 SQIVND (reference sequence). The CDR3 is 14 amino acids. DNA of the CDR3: TGTGCCAGTATGGACAGGGGGAACACAGATACGCAGTATTTT. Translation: CASMDRGNTDTQYF.

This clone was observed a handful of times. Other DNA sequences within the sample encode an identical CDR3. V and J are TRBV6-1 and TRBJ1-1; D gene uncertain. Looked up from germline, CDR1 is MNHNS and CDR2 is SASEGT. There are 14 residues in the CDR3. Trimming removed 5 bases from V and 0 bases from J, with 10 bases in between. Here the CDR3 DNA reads TGTGCCAGCAGTCCCCCTGGAGTGAACACTGAAGCTTTCTTT. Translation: CASSPPGVNTEAFF.

CDR3 nucleotides: TGCGCCAGCAGCCTGAGGACAAACACTGAAGCTTTCTTT. Translated, it gives CASSLRTNTEAFF. The chain links TRBV5-1 to TRBJ1-1, with D possibly matching TRBD1 (5 bases). Trimming cost V 4 bases and J 2 bases, with 9 bases left between them. This CDR3 is built from 13 residues. Germline values: CDR1 SGHRS, CDR2 YFSETQ.

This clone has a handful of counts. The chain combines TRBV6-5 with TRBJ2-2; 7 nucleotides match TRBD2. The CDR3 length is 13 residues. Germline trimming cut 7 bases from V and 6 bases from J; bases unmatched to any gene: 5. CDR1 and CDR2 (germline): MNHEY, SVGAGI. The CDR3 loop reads CASKKRDAGELFF. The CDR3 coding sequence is TGTGCCAGCAAGAAGCGGGACGCCGGGGAGCTGTTTTTT.

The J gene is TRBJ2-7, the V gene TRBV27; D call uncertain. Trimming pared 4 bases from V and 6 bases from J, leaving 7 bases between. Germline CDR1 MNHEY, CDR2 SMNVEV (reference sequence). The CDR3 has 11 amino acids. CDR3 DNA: TGTGCCAGCAGTTCCTCCGGCGAGCAGTACTTC. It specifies CASSSSGEQYF.

The CDR3 reads CASSLLFRGSLNTEAFF. Written as DNA, the CDR3 is TGCGCCAGCAGCTTGTTATTCAGGGGCTCCCTGAACACTGAAGCTTTCTTT. J is TRBJ1-1 and V is TRBV5-1; a weak D match, TRBD1 (6 bases). CDR3 size: 17 residues. Between the trimmed V and J ends, which lost 1 base and 0 bases, there was a span of 16 bases. Germline V gene lookup returns CDR1 SGHRS and CDR2 YFSETQ.

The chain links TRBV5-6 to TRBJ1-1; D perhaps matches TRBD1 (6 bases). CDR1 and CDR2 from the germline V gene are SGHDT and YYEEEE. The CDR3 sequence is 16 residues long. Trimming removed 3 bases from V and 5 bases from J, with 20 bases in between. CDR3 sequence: CASSWGRGQADTEAFF. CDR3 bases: TGTGCCAGCAGCTGGGGGCGTGGGCAGGCAGATACTGAAGCTTTCTTT.

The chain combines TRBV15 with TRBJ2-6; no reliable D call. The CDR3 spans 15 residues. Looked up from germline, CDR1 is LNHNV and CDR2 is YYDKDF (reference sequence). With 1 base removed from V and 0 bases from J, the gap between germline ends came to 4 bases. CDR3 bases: TGTGCCACCAGCAGAGGCAGCTCTGGGGCCAACGTCCTGACTTTC. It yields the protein CATSRGSSGANVLTF. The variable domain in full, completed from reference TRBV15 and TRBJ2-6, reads DAMVIQNPRYQVTQFGKPVTLSCSQTLNHNVMYWYQQKSSQAPKLLFHYYDKDFNNEADTPDNFQSRRPNTSFCFLDIRSPGLGDTAMYLCATSRGSSGANVLTFGAGSRLTVL.

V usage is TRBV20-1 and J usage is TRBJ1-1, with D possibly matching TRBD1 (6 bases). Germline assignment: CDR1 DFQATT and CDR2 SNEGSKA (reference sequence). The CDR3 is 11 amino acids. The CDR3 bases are TGCGGCGTCCCCAGGGGCACTGAAGCTTTCTTT. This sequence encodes CGVPRGTEAFF.

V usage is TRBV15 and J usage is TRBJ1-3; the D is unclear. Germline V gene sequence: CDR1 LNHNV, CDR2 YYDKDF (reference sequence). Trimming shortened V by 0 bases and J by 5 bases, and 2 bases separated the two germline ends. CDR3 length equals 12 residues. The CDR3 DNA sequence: TGTGCCACCAGCAGAGACAGAAACACCATATATTTT. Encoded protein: CATSRDRNTIYF.

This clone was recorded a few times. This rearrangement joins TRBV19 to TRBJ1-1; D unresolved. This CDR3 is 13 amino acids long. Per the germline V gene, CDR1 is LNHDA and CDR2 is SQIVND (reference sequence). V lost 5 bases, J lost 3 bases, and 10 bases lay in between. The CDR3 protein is CASSQQIDTEAFF. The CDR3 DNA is TGTGCCAGTAGTCAACAGATAGACACTGAAGCTTTCTTT.

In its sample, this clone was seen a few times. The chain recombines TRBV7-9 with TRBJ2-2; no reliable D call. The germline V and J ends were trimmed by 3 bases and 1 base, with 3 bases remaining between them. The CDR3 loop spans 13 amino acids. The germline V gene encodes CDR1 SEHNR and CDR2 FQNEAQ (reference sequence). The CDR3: CASSFKNTGELFF. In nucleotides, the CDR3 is TGTGCCAGCAGCTTCAAGAACACCGGGGAGCTGTTTTTT.

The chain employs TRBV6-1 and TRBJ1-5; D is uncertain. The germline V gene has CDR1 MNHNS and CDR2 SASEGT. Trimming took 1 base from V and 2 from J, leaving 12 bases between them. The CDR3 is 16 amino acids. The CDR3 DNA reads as TGTGCCAGCAGTGAAGGCCTTATACGGGGCAATCAGCCCCAGCATTTT. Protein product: CASSEGLIRGNQPQHF.

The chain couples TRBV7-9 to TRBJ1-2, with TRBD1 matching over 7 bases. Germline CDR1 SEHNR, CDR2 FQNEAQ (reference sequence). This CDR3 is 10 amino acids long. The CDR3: CATGDSGYTF. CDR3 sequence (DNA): TGTGCAACGGGGGACAGCGGCTACACCTTC.

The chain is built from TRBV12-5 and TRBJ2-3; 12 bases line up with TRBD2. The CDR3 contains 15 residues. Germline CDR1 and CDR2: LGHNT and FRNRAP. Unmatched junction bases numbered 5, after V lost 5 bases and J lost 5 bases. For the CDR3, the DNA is TGTGCTAGTGGTGGATCGGGACTAGCGGGAGATACGCAGTATTTT. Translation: CASGGSGLAGDTQYF.

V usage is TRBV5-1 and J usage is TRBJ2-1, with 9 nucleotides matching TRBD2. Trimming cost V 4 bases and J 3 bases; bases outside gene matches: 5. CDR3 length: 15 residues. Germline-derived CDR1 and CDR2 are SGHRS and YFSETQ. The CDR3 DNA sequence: TGCGCCAGCAGCGAAGGGACTAGCAGCTACAATGAGCAGTTCTTC. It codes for CASSEGTSSYNEQFF.

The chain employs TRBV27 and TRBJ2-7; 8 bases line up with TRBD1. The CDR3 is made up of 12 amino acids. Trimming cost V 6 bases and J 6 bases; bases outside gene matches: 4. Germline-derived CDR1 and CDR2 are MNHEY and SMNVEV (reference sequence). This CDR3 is CASSRQGTEQYF. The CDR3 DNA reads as TGTGCCAGCAGCCGACAGGGGACCGAGCAGTACTTC.

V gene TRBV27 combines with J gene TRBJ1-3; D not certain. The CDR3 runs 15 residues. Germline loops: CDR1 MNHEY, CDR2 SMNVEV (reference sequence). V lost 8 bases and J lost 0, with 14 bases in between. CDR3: CASGPIGSSGNTIYF. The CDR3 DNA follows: TGTGCCAGCGGTCCTATCGGGAGCTCTGGAAACACCATATATTTT.

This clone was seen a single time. The CDR3 coding sequence is TGTGCCAGCAGCTTGGGACAGGGGAGCTTCTATGAGCAGTTCTTC. This encodes CASSLGQGSFYEQFF. This chain links TRBV7-6 with TRBJ2-1; 10 bases map to TRBD1. From germline, CDR1 is SGHVS and CDR2 FNYEAQ. V trimming: 3 bases; J trimming: 8 bases; junction bases outside the gene matches: 7. This CDR3 region has 15 residues.

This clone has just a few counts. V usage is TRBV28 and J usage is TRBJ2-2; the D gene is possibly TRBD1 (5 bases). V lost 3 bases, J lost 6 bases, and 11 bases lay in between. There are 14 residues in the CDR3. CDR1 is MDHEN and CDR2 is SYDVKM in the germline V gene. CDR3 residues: CASSFPRVAGELFF. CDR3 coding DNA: TGTGCCAGCAGTTTCCCCAGGGTGGCCGGGGAGCTGTTTTTT.

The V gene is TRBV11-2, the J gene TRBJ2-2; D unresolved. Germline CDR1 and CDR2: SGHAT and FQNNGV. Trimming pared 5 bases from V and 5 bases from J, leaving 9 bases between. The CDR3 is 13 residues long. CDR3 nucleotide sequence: TGTGCCAGCAGCCTCACAGAGACCGGGGAGCTGTTTTTT. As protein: CASSLTETGELFF. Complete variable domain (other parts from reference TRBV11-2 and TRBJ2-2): EAGVAQSPRYKIIEKRQSVAFWCNPISGHATLYWYQQILGQGPKLLIQFQNNGVVDDSQLPKDRFSAERLKGVDSTLKIQPAKLEDSAVYLCASSLTETGELFFGEGSRLTVL.

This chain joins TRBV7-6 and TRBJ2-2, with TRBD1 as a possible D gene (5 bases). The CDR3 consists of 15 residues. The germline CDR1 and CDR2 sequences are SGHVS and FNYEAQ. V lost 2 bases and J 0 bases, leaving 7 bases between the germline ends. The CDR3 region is CASSLKGTNTGELFF. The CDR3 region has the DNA TGTGCCAGCAGCTTAAAGGGGACGAACACCGGGGAGCTGTTTTTT.

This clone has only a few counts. The CDR3 reads CASSLGGLEGDEQFF. The CDR3 DNA is TGTGCCAGCAGCTTAGGTGGGCTAGAGGGGGATGAGCAGTTCTTC. The V gene is TRBV11-2, the J gene TRBJ2-1; possible D gene TRBD1, 6 bases. Germline assignment: CDR1 SGHAT and CDR2 FQNNGV. The CDR3 extends over 15 amino acids. Trimming took off 1 base at V and 8 bases at J, with 15 bases between the two ends. Filled out from reference TRBV11-2 and TRBJ2-1, the complete variable domain reads EAGVAQSPRYKIIEKRQSVAFWCNPISGHATLYWYQQILGQGPKLLIQFQNNGVVDDSQLPKDRFSAERLKGVDSTLKIQPAKLEDSAVYLCASSLGGLEGDEQFFGPGTRLTVL.

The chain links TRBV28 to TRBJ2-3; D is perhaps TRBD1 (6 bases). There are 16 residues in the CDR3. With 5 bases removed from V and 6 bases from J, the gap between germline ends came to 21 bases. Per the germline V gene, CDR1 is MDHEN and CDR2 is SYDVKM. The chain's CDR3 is CASSTPGRGEKDTQYF. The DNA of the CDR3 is TGTGCCAGCAGTACCCCCGGCAGGGGCGAAAAGGATACGCAGTATTTT.

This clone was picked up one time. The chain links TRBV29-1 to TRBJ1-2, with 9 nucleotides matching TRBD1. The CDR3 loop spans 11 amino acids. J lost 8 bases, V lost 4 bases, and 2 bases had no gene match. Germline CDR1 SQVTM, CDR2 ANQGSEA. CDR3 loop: CSVGTGAGYTF. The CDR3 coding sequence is TGCAGCGTTGGGACAGGGGCCGGCTACACCTTC.

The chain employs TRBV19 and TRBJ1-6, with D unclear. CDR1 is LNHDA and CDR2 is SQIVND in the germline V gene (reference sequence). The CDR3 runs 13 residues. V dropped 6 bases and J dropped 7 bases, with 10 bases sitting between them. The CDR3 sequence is CASRDSWNSPLHF. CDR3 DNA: TGTGCCAGTAGGGACTCTTGGAATTCACCCCTCCACTTT.